One and the same sample provided the 2 T cell receptor beta chains below, sequenced in a study of T cell responses to AZD1222 COVID-19 vaccine. Measured with immunoSEQ multiplex PCR; TCRdb has only the in-frame clones, and not every one. The sample contains some 140,000 clones, approximately 95% of which appear only once. This sample comprised peripheral blood, obtained 28 days after the second AZD1222 dose. The receptors here all came from an adult who received the AZD1222 COVID-19 vaccine.

The chain combines TRBV7-6 with TRBJ2-2; 7 nucleotides agree with TRBD1. From germline, CDR1 is SGHVS and CDR2 FNYEAQ. The CDR3 loop spans 16 amino acids. V lost 5 bases and J lost 4; bases outside the gene matches: 10. This chain's CDR3 is CASSPMGQISTGELFF. The CDR3 coding sequence is TGTGCCAGCAGCCCCATGGGACAGATAAGCACCGGGGAGCTGTTTTTT.

The chain combines TRBV6-5 with TRBJ1-2; D is possibly TRBD1 (6 bases). Trimming left V 6 bases short and J 4 bases short, with 12 bases between. Germline V CDR1 and CDR2: MNHEY, SVGAGI. CDR3 length equals 13 residues. The CDR3 region is CASRAGAAYGYTF. The CDR3, as DNA: TGTGCCAGCAGGGCGGGGGCTGCCTATGGCTACACCTTC.